This T cell receptor (beta chain) was sequenced for a study of blood T cells in healthy people across ages. Study conclusions and caveats: Without sorted subsets, naive and antigen-experienced compartments could not be conclusively compared. TCR beta diversity correlated strongly with naive T cell percentage.

CDR1 MNHNY and CDR2 SVGAGI come from the germline V gene (reference sequence). J lost 4 bases, V lost 0 bases, and 5 bases had no gene match. CDR3 length equals 17 residues. To note about this clonotype: The antigen remains unidentified.

Russia was home to the donors, healthy Caucasian individuals aged about 6 to 90. Total RNA extraction produced at least 5.5 micrograms (per sample) for the study. A second about 7 to 12 cycle PCR used barcoded and J-beta primers. TCRdb fed the 5' RACE reads into MiXCR, producing one record per CDR3 protein. The sample records about 1.5 million distinct CDR3 sequences, 35% to 45% being singletons. This chain uses TRBV6-6 with TRBJ2-2, with 10 nucleotides matching TRBD2. Sequenced: blood. This clonotype was sampled from a young woman in good health. CDR3 protein: CASSYSTSGIITGELFF. For the CDR3, the DNA is TGTGCCAGCAGTTACTCCACTAGCGGGATAATCACCGGGGAGCTGTTTTTT.